This TCR beta chain stems from a study of blood T cell repertoires in COVID-19. Across the study: Nucleic acid was either cDNA or gDNA, and it came from T cells, B-cell-depleted T cells, or PBMCs.

Assay used: immunoSEQ multiplex PCR; TCRdb lists only in-frame clones, some missing. The table includes under 300,000 clones, around nine tenths detected once. The germline CDR1 and CDR2 sequences are SQVTM and ANQGSEA. The CDR3 contains 13 residues. V was shortened by 4 bases and J by 0 bases, with 9 bases between the two germline ends. The specimen sequenced was peripheral blood. The chain combines TRBV29-1 with TRBJ1-1, with D uncertain. The sequence came from a woman in her seventies with COVID-19, enrolled during active disease. The CDR3 region is CSVAHLMNTEAFF. CDR3 in DNA: TGCAGCGTTGCACACCTCATGAACACTGAAGCTTTCTTT.